This TCR beta chain was recorded in a study of blood T cell repertoires in COVID-19 (dated by TCRdb to about 2020). Regarding the research as a whole: The collaborator samples originated in the United States, Italy and Spain and spanned the acute and convalescent phases of COVID-19. The material from the prospective study consisted of cDNA or gDNA derived from T cells, B-cell-depleted T cells, or PBMCs. Subjects who had been exposed to COVID-19, were actively infected with it, or had recovered from it provided the deeply sampled blood TCRbeta repertoires that made up the dataset. The repertoires were released in a freely available public database intended as a resource for research on the immune response to SARS-CoV-2. Nearly every sample came with metadata listing a de-identified subject ID, COVID-19 status, age in years and sex. The samples were drawn from the first 160 participants of the ongoing ImmuneRACE study and from 950 to 1,500 subjects provided by 6 global collaborators. Where available, HLA class I and class II types were taken from metadata supplied by the sample provider and were not determined by assay-based typing.

TCRbeta CDR3 regions were amplified from genomic DNA using the immunoSEQ Assay, a bias-controlled multiplex PCR. The source study handled its data this way. Within the assay, amplification of reference gene primers was used to estimate how many nucleated cells each sample contained. To quantify the absolute abundance of each unique TCRbeta CDR3 rearrangement, sequence reads were collapsed and filtered. Productive Simpson clonality was computed per sample as the square root of Simpson's diversity index over productive rearrangements. TCRdb stores this immuneACCESS table with in-frame sequences only. Part of the clones is absent; in the studies checked, under half of the shortfall reflects unresolved V genes, and no reason is known for the rest. From that table come the V and J calls and clone size; the DNA was used to work out D and trimming. The sample yields about 380,000 clones; about 87% were counted once. About 1.5% of the sample is taken by the ten largest.

This clone has a single count. It has no known antigen specificity. Base qualities are not at hand, and no much larger clone is one base apart. Enrolling through a virtual design, the prospective study's participants ranged in age from about 18 to 100 years and lived across 24 United States geographic areas. In the prospective study, cohorts were assigned on the basis of participant-reported clinical history obtained from a screening survey and a study questionnaire. Recovered participants in ImmuneRACE Cohort 3 were defined by two consecutive negative NP/OP PCR tests, clearance by a healthcare professional, or resolution of symptoms. In the prospective study, mobile phlebotomists collected whole blood, serum and a nasopharyngeal or oropharyngeal swab from each participant. Participants in the prospective study had the option to provide additional blood draws and questionnaires over a roughly two-month period. Before DNA extraction, blood samples from the prospective study were shipped at room temperature or frozen.

Points the paper makes about the study in general: The amount of clinical and demographic metadata varied by source and participant and was provided uncurated.

The trim is 5 bases for V and 8 bases for J, with a gap of 29 bases between the germline ends. Including the terminal cysteine and phenylalanine, the CDR3 comprises 18 residues. Of all the DNA, just the CDR3 is kept, 54 bases in frame from base 1. CDR1 and CDR2, per the germline V gene, are SGHRS and YFSETQ. The clonotype was recovered from a man aged 30-40 years who had recovered from COVID-19. Recombination connected TRBV5-1 to TRBJ1-5, with a weak D call of TRBD1 (6 bases match). Sequencing was carried out using PBMCs or T cells enriched from blood (not recorded which). The CDR3 here reads CASSPGPYREGLRKPQHF. The DNA sequence is given as TGCGCCAGCAGTCCTGGGCCCTACAGGGAGGGGCTGAGAAAGCCCCAGCATTTT. Outside the CDR3, residues come from the reference TRBV5-1 and TRBJ1-5 proteins, so the full variable domain is: KAGVTQTPRYLIKTRGQQVTLSCSPISGHRSVSWYQQTPGQGLQFLFEYFSETQRNKGNFPGRFSGRQFSNSRSEMNVSTLELGDSALYLCASSPGPYREGLRKPQHFGDGTRLSIL.